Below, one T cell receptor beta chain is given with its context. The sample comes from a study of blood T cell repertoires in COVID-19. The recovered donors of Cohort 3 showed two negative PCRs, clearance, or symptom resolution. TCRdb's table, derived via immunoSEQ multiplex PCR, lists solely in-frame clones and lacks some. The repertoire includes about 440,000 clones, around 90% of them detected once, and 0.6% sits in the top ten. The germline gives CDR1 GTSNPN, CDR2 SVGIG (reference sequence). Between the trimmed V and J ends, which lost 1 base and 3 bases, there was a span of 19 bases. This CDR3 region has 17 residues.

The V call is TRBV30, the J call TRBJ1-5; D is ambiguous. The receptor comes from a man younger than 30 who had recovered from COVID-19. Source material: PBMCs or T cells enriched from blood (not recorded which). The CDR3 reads CAWSAKQSPQSNQPQHF. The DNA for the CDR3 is TGTGCCTGGAGTGCCAAACAATCACCCCAATCCAATCAGCCCCAGCATTTT.